The clone carrying this TCR beta chain was found a few times. Its antigen is not known. These data are taken from a study of regulatory T cells in long-lasting Graves disease. Study findings and constraints: Only peripheral blood was studied, not thyroid tissue. Possibly, accuracy suffered from the small sample size.

Time point here: newly diagnosed GD, antithyroid drugs for less than 3 months. PBMC-derived RNA was used for the TCR library. With iRepertoire HTBI primers and Arm-PCR of CDR3 regions, TCR beta libraries were built. Original processing notes: Spanning all samples, the identified segments comprised 60 to 70 TRBV and approximately 14 TRBJ. MiXCR, run by TCRdb on the multiplex PCR reads, gives a single entry per CDR3 protein. TCRdb assigned the V and J calls; the authors' analysis was not used. This sample yields approximately 300,000 distinct CDR3 sequences, of which under 20% are seen a single time; about two fifths belongs to the top ten. This sample comprised peripheral blood mononuclear cells (PBMCs), obtained at new diagnosis, from a patient treated with antithyroid drugs. The TCR sequence derives from a female donor with Graves disease.

CDR3 in amino acids: CASSPVGQAFTAQHF. The CDR3 nucleotides are TGTGCCAGCTCTCCGGTTGGACAGGCCTTTACAGCCCAGCATTTT. This rearrangement joins TRBV18 to TRBJ1-5; TRBD1 matches 7 bases. Germline values: CDR1 KGHSH, CDR2 LQKENI. Trimming took 6 bases from V and 11 from J; bases not matched to a gene: 16. The CDR3 is 15 amino acids.